This TCR beta chain appears in the sequencing data of a study of post-analysis software for immune sequencing data (dated by TCRdb to about 2015). Notes on the research overall: Disease courses on record covered relapsing-remitting, secondary progressive and progressive-relapsing multiple sclerosis, though some patients had no subtype annotation. The multiple sclerosis patient repertoires were compared with roughly twelve previously published healthy control repertoires from donors aged about 6 to 25 years. A subset of samples was prepared in parallel using single-end sample barcoding, then pooled and co-amplified after Illumina adapter ligation. The study at large found these results: Direct clustering with F measure showed strong co-clustering of samples prepared in the same batch, prompting a batch-effect correction. Patients showed significantly higher frequencies than controls for about five TRBV segments, among them TRBV5-6, TRBV5-1 and TRBV20-1. The multiple sclerosis patient group was slightly younger than the control group. Compared with controls, multiple sclerosis patients had significantly lower normalized Chao1 diversity, a finding suggesting substantial peripheral T-cell clonal expansion.

Library construction relied on PCR. Sequencing instrument: Illumina HiSeq 2500. To reduce PCR and sequencing biases, unique molecular identifiers were incorporated into the TCR beta cDNA libraries. Roughly 500,000 cDNA molecules were obtained for every 1 to 10 million input T cells, so each molecule roughly corresponded to one T cell. The same protocol used for the earlier healthy control dataset was applied to prepare and sequence the patient libraries. Within a given batch, samples were prepared together, multiplexed and sequenced on the same HiSeq lane. In the authors' own workflow: MIGEC was used to process the raw barcoded reads, and molecular identifier groups with only a single read were discarded before consensus assembly and CDR3 extraction. VDJtools was used for post-analysis of the clonotype tables, with diversity normalized by down-sampling every dataset to the smallest sample size. To correct batch-related cross-sample contamination, repertoire overlap clustering matched CDR3 amino acid sequences but not nucleotide sequences. TCRdb reran the public reads through fastp at Q25 and MiXCR, keeping productive beta chains. Every entry covers one CDR3 protein and lists the most common genes and DNA from its rows. For this entry, the V and J calls and clone size follow TCRdb and not the study's own pipeline. Counted in this sample were roughly 800,000 distinct CDR3 sequences; roughly 50% of them appeared once. The top ten constitute 4.9% of the sample.

TCR beta repertoires were profiled from peripheral blood of roughly 13 young patients with multiple sclerosis to demonstrate the VDJtools post-analysis software. Multiple sclerosis patients were children and adolescents aged roughly 6 to 17 years. This clonotype was counted between two and nine times. Its antigen remains undetermined. Within one base of it there is no much larger clone, and no base qualities were kept. The CDR3 sequence holds 13 residues, the cysteine and phenylalanine included. The entry retains the CDR3 DNA only, 39 bases that are in frame from base 1. The germline V gene (reference sequence) specifies DFQATT as CDR1 and SNEGSKA as CDR2. From V the trimming removes 2 bases and from J it removes 2 bases, while the gene matches leave 3 bases of the junction unaccounted for.

The chain uses TRBV20-1 and TRBJ2-7; 7 junctional bases match TRBD2. This TCR came from a girl aged 5 to 17 with multiple sclerosis. Sequences were obtained from blood. The DNA reads as follows: TGCAGTGCTAGATCTAGCGGCACCTACGAGCAGTACTTC. It encodes CSARSSGTYEQYF.